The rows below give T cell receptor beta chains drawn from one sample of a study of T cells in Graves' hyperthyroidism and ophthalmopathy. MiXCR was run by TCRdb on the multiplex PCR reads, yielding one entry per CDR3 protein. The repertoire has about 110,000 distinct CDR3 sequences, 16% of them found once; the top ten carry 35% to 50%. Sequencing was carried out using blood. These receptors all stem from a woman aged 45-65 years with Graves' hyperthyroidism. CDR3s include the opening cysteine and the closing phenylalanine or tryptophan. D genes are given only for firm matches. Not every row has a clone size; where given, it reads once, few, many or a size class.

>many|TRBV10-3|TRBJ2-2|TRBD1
TGTGCCATCAGTGGGCAGGGGGCGACCGGGGAGCTGTTTTTT
CAISGQGATGELFF
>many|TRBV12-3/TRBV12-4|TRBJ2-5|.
TGTGCCAGCAGTTCAGGGCTTAATCAAGAGACCCAGTACTTC
CASSSGLNQETQYF
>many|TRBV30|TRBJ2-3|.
TGTGCCTGGAGTCTTCTAAGAGATACGCAGTATTTT
CAWSLLRDTQYF
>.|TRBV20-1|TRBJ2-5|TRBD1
TGCAGTGTCCCGACAGGGGGGGGAGAGACGGAGACCCAGTACTTC
CSVPTGGGETETQYF
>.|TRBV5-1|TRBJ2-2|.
TGCGCCAGCAGCTCGAGTTTTCACGGGGAGCTGTTTTTT
CASSSSFHGELFF
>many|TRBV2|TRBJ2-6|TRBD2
TGTGCCAGCAGTGAGAGTAGCGGGAGGGCCAACATCCTGACTTTC
CASSESSGRANILTF
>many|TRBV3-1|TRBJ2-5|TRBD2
TGTGCCAGCAGCTCGTGGACTAGCGGTAGAGGGGAGACCCAGTACTTC
CASSSWTSGRGETQYF
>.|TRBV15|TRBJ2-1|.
TGTGCCACCAGCAGAGATCTGTCGGTCGACAGGTTGTTCTTC
CATSRDLSVDRLFF
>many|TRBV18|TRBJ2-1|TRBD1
TGTGCCAGCTCTCAACCGGGACAGACCTACAATGAGCAGTTCTTC
CASSQPGQTYNEQFF
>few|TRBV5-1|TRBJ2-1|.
TGCGCCAGCAGCTTGGAGGACGGACACAATGAGCAGTTCTTC
CASSLEDGHNEQFF
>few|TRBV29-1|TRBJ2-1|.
TGCAGCGTTGAGATAGCGATCTACAATGAGCAGTTCTTC
CSVEIAIYNEQFF
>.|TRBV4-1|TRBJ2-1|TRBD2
TGCGCCAGCAGCCTATGGACTAGCGGGAGTGGGTTAGGGATCTACAATGAGCAGTCCTTC
CASSLWTSGSGLGIYNEQSF
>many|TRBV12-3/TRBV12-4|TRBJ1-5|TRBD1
TGTGCCAGCAGTCGGGACAGGGGGAATCAGCCCCAGCATTTT
CASSRDRGNQPQHF
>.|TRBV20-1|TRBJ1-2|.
TGCAGTGCTCTCCCTGGGGGGGACATCGGGCTATATGGCTACACCTTC
CSALPGGDIGLYGYTF
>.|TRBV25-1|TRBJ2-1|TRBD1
TGTGCCAGCAGTGTGACAGGGGGCAATGAGCAGTTCTTC
CASSVTGGNEQFF
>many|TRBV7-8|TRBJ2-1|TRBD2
TGTGCCAGCAGCTTAAGGGCCAGGAGCGGGACCTCCTACAATGAGCAGTTCTTC
CASSLRARSGTSYNEQFF
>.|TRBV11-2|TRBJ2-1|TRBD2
TGTGCCAGCAGCTTAGACTTTTTAGGGACTAGCGGGAGAAACGGGGATGAGCAGTTCTTC
CASSLDFLGTSGRNGDEQFF
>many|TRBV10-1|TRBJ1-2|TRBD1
TGCGCCAGCAGGGAGGGGACAGACAGCCGTTACGACTATGGCTACACCTTC
CASREGTDSRYDYGYTF
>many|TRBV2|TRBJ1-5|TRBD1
TGTGCCAGCAGTGCGACAGGGGGCAATCAGCCCCAGCATTTT
CASSATGGNQPQHF
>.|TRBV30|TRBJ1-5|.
TGTGCCTGGAGTAGGGGGGGAGGGAGTAGCAATCAGCCCCAGCATTTT
CAWSRGGGSSNQPQHF
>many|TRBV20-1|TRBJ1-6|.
TGCAGTGCTAGAGCCCAGACGGTTAGCTCCTATAATTCACCCCTCCACTTT
CSARAQTVSSYNSPLHF
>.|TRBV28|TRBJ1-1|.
TGTGCCAGCAGACACCCCGGGACGGGGAACACTGAAGCTTTCTTT
CASRHPGTGNTEAFF
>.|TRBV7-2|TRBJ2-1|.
TGTGCCAGCAGCTTAATCGGCGGGCCGACGGATGAGCAGTTCTTC
CASSLIGGPTDEQFF
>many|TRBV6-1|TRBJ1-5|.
TGTGCCAGCAGTGAAGCCTCCGGGTTTTGGAACATCAGGCCCCAGCATTTT
CASSEASGFWNIRPQHF
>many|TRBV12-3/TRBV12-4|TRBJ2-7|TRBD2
TGTGCCAGCAGTTTCGAGCGGGAGGGCCCCTACGAGCAGTACTTC
CASSFEREGPYEQYF
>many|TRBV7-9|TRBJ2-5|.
TGTGCCAGCAGCCCCGTTGTAGGGGCGGGTACAGAGACCCAGTACTTC
CASSPVVGAGTETQYF
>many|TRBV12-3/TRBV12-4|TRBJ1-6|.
TGTGCCAGCAGTTTAACCGCACAGGTCGGGTCACCCCTCCACTTT
CASSLTAQVGSPLHF
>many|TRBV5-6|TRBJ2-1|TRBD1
TGTGCCAGCAGCTTGGCGGGACAGGGGGCTGACAATGAGCAGTTCTTC
CASSLAGQGADNEQFF
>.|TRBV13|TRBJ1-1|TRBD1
TGTGCCAGCAGCGAGGGACAGGAGGGGAACACTGAAGCTTTCTTT
CASSEGQEGNTEAFF
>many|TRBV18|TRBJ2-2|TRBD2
TGTGCCAGCTCACCTACTAGCGGGGTCGCCGGGGAGCTGTTTTTT
CASSPTSGVAGELFF
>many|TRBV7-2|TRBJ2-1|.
TGTGCCAGCAGCTTAGATCGGGGCAATGAGCAGTTCTTC
CASSLDRGNEQFF
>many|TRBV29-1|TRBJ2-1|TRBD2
TGCAGCGTTGCAGGTTGGGTAGCGGGAGGTCACCAGACCTACAATGAGCAGTTCTTC
CSVAGWVAGGHQTYNEQFF
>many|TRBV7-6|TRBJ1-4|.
TGTGCCAGCAGCACACTACCGGGACACAATACCGAAAAAGAGAGGAAACTGTTTTTT
CASSTLPGHNTEKERKLFF
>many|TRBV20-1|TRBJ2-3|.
TGCCAAACCTCGGCGGGATCGACTCGGACCGCAGATACGCAGTATTTT
CQTSAGSTRTADTQYF
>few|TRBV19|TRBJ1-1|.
TGTGCCAGTACCCCGGGGGGGGGCAACACTGAAGCTTTCTTT
CASTPGGGNTEAFF
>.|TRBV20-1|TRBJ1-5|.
TGCAGTGCTCCGACAGGACCTTATAGCAATCAGCCCCAGCATTTT
CSAPTGPYSNQPQHF
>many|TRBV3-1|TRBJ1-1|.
TGTGCCAGCACCTTCGGGCCCACTGAAGCTTTCTTT
CASTFGPTEAFF
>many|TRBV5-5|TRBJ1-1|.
TGTGCCAGCAGTATGAACACTGAAGCTTTCTTT
CASSMNTEAFF
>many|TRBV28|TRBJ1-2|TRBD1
TGTGCCAGCAGTTCGGGACAGGGCGGCTACACCTTC
CASSSGQGGYTF
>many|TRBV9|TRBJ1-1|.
TGTGCCAGCAGCGTAGAACCCAGGGTCCCTGAAGCTTTCTTT
CASSVEPRVPEAFF
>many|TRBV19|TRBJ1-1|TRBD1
TGTGCCAGTAGCGACAGGGGAGGGTACACTGAAGCTTTCTTT
CASSDRGGYTEAFF
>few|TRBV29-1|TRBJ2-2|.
TGCAGCGTCCAACGAACACCCCCGAACACCGGGGAGCTGTTTTTT
CSVQRTPPNTGELFF
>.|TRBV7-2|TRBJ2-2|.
TGTGCCAGCAGCACTAGTACTAGCTTCACCGGGGAGCTGTTTTTT
CASSTSTSFTGELFF
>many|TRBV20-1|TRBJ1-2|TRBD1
TGCAGTGCTAGAGTTCAGGGGGACTATGGCTACACCTTC
CSARVQGDYGYTF
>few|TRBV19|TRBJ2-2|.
TGTGCCAGTAGAGGGGACCGACGGGTCGCCGGGGAGCTGTTTTTT
CASRGDRRVAGELFF
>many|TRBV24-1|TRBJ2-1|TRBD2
TGTGCCACCAGTGACGCCGCCGGGACTAGCGAGTACAATGAGCAGTTCTTC
CATSDAAGTSEYNEQFF
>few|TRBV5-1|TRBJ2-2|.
TGCGCCAGCAGCCCGGCGAGGGACGGGGAGCTGTTTTTT
CASSPARDGELFF
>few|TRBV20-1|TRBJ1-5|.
TGCAGTGCCCAGACGGCAGGTCTTAGCAATCAGCCCCAGCATTTT
CSAQTAGLSNQPQHF
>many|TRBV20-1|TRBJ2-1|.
TGCAGTGCTAGAGATCGAGTTTATGAGCAGTTCTTC
CSARDRVYEQFF
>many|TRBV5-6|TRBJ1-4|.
TGTGCCAGCAGCTTGGGGGCCCGGAATGAAAAACTGTTTTTT
CASSLGARNEKLFF
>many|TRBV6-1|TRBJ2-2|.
TGTGCCAGCAGTGATACGGGAGGGACAGCGAACACCGGGGAGCTGTTTTTT
CASSDTGGTANTGELFF
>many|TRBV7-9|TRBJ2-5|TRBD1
TGTGCCAGCAGCCCCAGGGCGTTCGACAGGGGTTTTGGAGAGACCCAGTACTTC
CASSPRAFDRGFGETQYF
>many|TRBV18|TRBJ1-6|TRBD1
TGTGCCAGCTCACCGGGACAGGGTCAGAATTCACCCCTCCACTTT
CASSPGQGQNSPLHF
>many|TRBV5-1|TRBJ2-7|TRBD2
TGCGCCAGCAGCTTGGTAGCGGGAGATTACTACGAGCAGTACTTC
CASSLVAGDYYEQYF
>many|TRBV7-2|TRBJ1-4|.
TGTGCCAGCAGCGTGACACCGTGGAATGAAAAACTGTTTTTT
CASSVTPWNEKLFF
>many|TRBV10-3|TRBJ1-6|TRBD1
TGTGCCATCAGCCCCGGGACAGGGGGTTCACCCCTCCACTTT
CAISPGTGGSPLHF
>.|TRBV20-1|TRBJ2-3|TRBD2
TGCAGTGCTAGCGCGACTAGCGGTAGCACAGATACGCAGTATTTT
CSASATSGSTDTQYF
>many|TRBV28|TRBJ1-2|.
TGTGCCAGCGGAATACCTAACAGGGCCGGCTACACCTTC
CASGIPNRAGYTF
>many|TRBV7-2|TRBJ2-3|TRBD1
TGTGCCAGCAGCGTAACAGGGGGCGTGGTACCCACAGATACGCAGTATTTT
CASSVTGGVVPTDTQYF
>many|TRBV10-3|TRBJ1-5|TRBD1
TGTGCCAGCTCCCAGGGGGTTAGCAATCAGCCCCAGCATTTT
CASSQGVSNQPQHF